The entry that follows covers one T cell receptor (beta chain) sequence. This clone was counted a single time. What antigen it recognizes has not been identified. One base away there is no much larger clone; base qualities are not given. Other DNA sequences from this sample encode an identical CDR3 as well. These data belong to a study of shared clonotypes between healthy human individuals (dated by TCRdb to 2020 to 2022). Regarding the research as a whole: The cohort included three men and a couple of women between 18 and 49 years of age. To increase sequencing depth and limit assay-specific biases, different laboratories used diverse techniques to prepare libraries and sequence TCR repertoires. To estimate repertoire size and how much clonotype sharing occurs between individuals, the study deeply sequenced the blood TCR repertoires of about 5 healthy adults. Leukapheresis yielded between about 0.85 and 9.5 billion PBMCs per donor. For each donor, three plates each were used for CD4 naive and CD4 memory, two plates were used for CD8 naive, and one plate was used for CD8 memory.

Study-wide findings and limitations: Pairwise subsampling led to the expectation that sequencing depth would affect the degree of clonotype sharing among donors. Compared with non-shared clonotypes, clonotypes shared by all four sorted-subset donors had higher generation probabilities. Sampling was restricted to blood, and TCR repertoires in tissue are likely to differ from TCR repertoires in blood. Rarefaction of sorted-subset datasets indicated incomplete sequencing despite the large sequencing depth. Sharing across a handful of donors was observed for about 5% of naive CD4, about 3.2% of naive CD8, 2.3% of memory CD4, and around 0.4% of memory CD8 clonotypes. Because the study included only a small number of donors, the genetic and exposure-history diversity represented was limited. Naive subsets generally had larger estimated clonotype richness than memory subsets.

The CDR3 goes from the cysteine to the phenylalanine over 12 residues. Only the CDR3 DNA stays, 36 bases, in frame from base 1. V lost 3 bases and J lost 7 bases; the stretch between them is 7 bases long. The germline V gene specifies KGHSH as CDR1 and LQKENI as CDR2. The donors were healthy, HIV-negative adults who had no recently reported acute infections or vaccinations. Only Caucasian adults living in Nashville, Tennessee, USA were represented among the donors. CD4+ T cells were enriched by magnetic negative selection, after which naive cells were positively selected on CD45RA and the negative fraction was taken as the memory subset. Blood was collected by leukapheresis, and PBMCs were isolated by Ficoll-Histopaque density gradient centrifugation and then cryopreserved in liquid nitrogen vapor phase. Analytical flow cytometry was used to check the purity and quantity of each magnetically sorted T cell population. From each sorted fraction, genomic DNA was isolated and quantified by UV absorbance on a Nanodrop 2000c.

TCR CDR3 regions were amplified from genomic DNA by multiplex PCR using the deep immunoSEQ assay. Extracted genomic DNA from each cell subset was distributed evenly across all wells of several immunoSEQ 96-well plates, and each plate was treated as a replicate. For sorted subsets, roughly 190 ng of genomic DNA, equivalent to 25,000 to 30,000 T cell genomes, went into each replicate PCR. Purified libraries were measured with a Qubit 3.0 fluorometer, size-checked on a Bioanalyzer 2100, and measured again with the KAPA Library Quantification kit. Every immunoSEQ 96-well plate was sequenced on a dedicated single-read 150-cycle Illumina NextSeq 550 flow cell. The authors processed their data as follows. The immunoSEQ output contained only junctional sequences without quality scores, so filtering could not match that applied to full-length reads. To assign V/J genes and CDR3, sequences were annotated using PyIR, a Python wrapper for IgBLAST v1.9, with IMGT germline references. Reads with weak V/J assignments (E-value above 1e-6), missing CDR3, stop codons, out-of-frame junctions, or ambiguous translated residues were removed. A V3J clonotype was defined by an identical inferred V gene, J gene, and CDR3 amino acid sequence. To compute the percentage overlap between repertoires, the number of shared unique clonotypes was divided by the size of the smaller repertoire. Repertoire richness was assessed with RTK rarefaction, the Chao1 estimator, and Recon v2.1 estimates of unobserved clonotypes. For all TCRbeta clonotypes obtained by the gDNA method from a few donors, generation probabilities were computed with OLGA. Here the immuneACCESS table is served through TCRdb, limited to in-frame sequences with V and J called. Missing clones are a known gap in these copies; in checked studies unresolved V genes cover under half, and the rest lacks a known reason. V and J calls and clone size come straight from that table; D and trimming were deduced from the DNA. This sample gives 2 million to 3 million clones in total; more than 85% of them show up just once. Clones ranked in the top ten supply 0.36% of the sample.

The V and J genes are TRBV18 and TRBJ2-1; TRBD2 is possibly the D segment (6 matching bases). Material for sequencing was naive CD4+ T cells from PBMCs. Sample cell subset or site, as interpreted from the label and publication: CD45RA+ positively selected. The clonotype comes from a man aged 18 to 29 in good health. Some clones in this sample may be carry-over from other donors' samples. The DNA sequence is TGTGCCAGCTCACCGGCGGGGAATGAGCAGTTCTTC. Its amino acids are CASSPAGNEQFF. Here the CDR3 is joined to the reference TRBV18 and TRBJ2-1 genes, and the full variable domain is: NAGVMQNPRHLVRRRGQEARLRCSPMKGHSHVYWYRQLPEEGLKFMVYLQKENIIDESGMPKERFSAEFPKEGPSILRIQQVVRGDSAAYFCASSPAGNEQFFGPGTRLTVL.